These 27 T cell receptor beta chains came from one sample sequenced in a study of T cell changes during pregnancy in multiple sclerosis (dated by TCRdb to the late 2010s). Library construction relied on the immunoSEQ multiplex PCR assay. TCRdb retrieved this table from immuneACCESS and kept in-frame rearrangements only. Not all clones are present; in checked studies, unresolved V genes account for under half, and no reason is known for the remainder. This sample lists about 40,000 clones; roughly 93% were detected once. The ten largest account for around 0.8% of the sample. Here the sequenced sample was CD4+ T cells from peripheral blood mononuclear cells, taken before pregnancy. The receptors were gathered from a female donor with multiple sclerosis, enrolled in a pregnancy study.

Concerning this clone itself: The same CDR3 can be traced to other DNA sequences in this sample. The V gene is TRBV2, the J gene TRBJ2-1, with D tentatively TRBD1 (6 bases). The CDR3 extends over 15 amino acids. The germline V and J ends were trimmed by 3 bases and 0 bases, with 9 bases remaining between them. Germline CDR1 and CDR2: SNHLY and FYNNEI. The CDR3 sequence is CASSEDRSSYNEQFF. In DNA, the CDR3 is TGTGCCAGCAGTGAGGACAGAAGCTCCTACAATGAGCAGTTCTTC.

The chain is built from TRBV6-1 and TRBJ1-1, with a possible D match to TRBD1 (5 bases). The V gene's germline CDR1 is MNHNS and CDR2 SASEGT. This CDR3 has 15 residues. The V end was cut by 10 bases, the J end by 10 bases, with 28 bases between. The CDR3 region is CATQFQYDRSNGAFF. Here the CDR3 DNA reads TGTGCCACCCAATTCCAATACGACAGATCGAATGGAGCTTTCTTT.

The chain couples TRBV19 to TRBJ1-5; D perhaps matches TRBD1 (6 bases). V dropped 8 bases and J dropped 6 bases, with 14 bases sitting between them. Germline CDR1 is LNHDA and CDR2 is SQIVND (reference sequence). The CDR3 runs to 13 residues. The DNA for the CDR3 is TGTGCCAGTGCACAGGGAAGGAGTCAGCCCCAGCATTTT. It yields the protein CASAQGRSQPQHF.

Written as DNA, the CDR3 is TGTGCCAGCAGTGGGGACAGGGGGATAGGGCAGCCCCAGCATTTT. Translation gives CASSGDRGIGQPQHF. V and J are TRBV2 and TRBJ1-5; TRBD1 agrees at 11 bases. CDR3 size: 15 residues. The germline V gene encodes CDR1 SNHLY and CDR2 FYNNEI. The trim removed 4 bases at V and 7 bases at J, leaving 6 bases unmatched. Supplemented by reference TRBV2 and TRBJ1-5, the full variable domain reads EPEVTQTPSHQVTQMGQEVILRCVPISNHLYFYWYRQILGQKVEFLVSFYNNEISEKSEIFDDQFSVERPDGSNFTLKIRSTKLEDSAMYFCASSGDRGIGQPQHFGDGTRLSIL.

V is TRBV19 and J is TRBJ2-6; 10 nucleotides match TRBD1. Germline CDR1 LNHDA, CDR2 SQIVND (reference sequence). V lost 7 bases, J lost 0 bases, and 6 bases stayed unmatched. The length of the CDR3 is 17 residues. CDR3 sequence reads: CASKPGQGISGANVLTF. The CDR3 nucleotides are TGTGCCAGTAAGCCGGGACAGGGGATCTCTGGGGCCAACGTCCTGACTTTC.

The V call is TRBV19, the J call TRBJ1-3; TRBD1 aligns across 10 bases. The CDR3 length is 15 residues. Germline assignment: CDR1 LNHDA and CDR2 SQIVND (reference sequence). With 6 bases clipped from V and 2 bases from J, the junction kept 4 bases outside the gene matches. CDR3: CASSHGTGAGNTIYF. The CDR3 DNA reads TGTGCCAGTAGCCATGGGACAGGGGCTGGAAACACCATATATTTT. Filled out from reference TRBV19 and TRBJ1-3, the complete variable domain reads DGGITQSPKYLFRKEGQNVTLSCEQNLNHDAMYWYRQDPGQGLRLIYYSQIVNDFQKGDIAEGYSVSREKKESFPLTVTSAQKNPTAFYLCASSHGTGAGNTIYFGEGSWLTVV.

The chain employs TRBV13 and TRBJ1-2; D unresolved. There are 14 residues in the CDR3. V was pared by 2 bases and J by 3 bases, with 10 bases between. Per germline, CDR1 PRHDT and CDR2 FYEKMQ (reference sequence). CDR3 nucleotide sequence: TGTGCCAGCAGCTTATCGGCTGGAGACTATGGCTACACCTTC. Its translation: CASSLSAGDYGYTF.

The chain is built from TRBV6-5 and TRBJ2-1; D is uncertain. Trimming stripped 5 bases from V and 0 bases from J, with 8 bases between. Germline V gene sequence: CDR1 MNHEY, CDR2 SVGAGI. CDR3 length: 14 residues. The CDR3 DNA sequence: TGTGCCAGCAGTAAAAGGAGCTCCTACAATGAGCAGTTCTTC. Translating it yields CASSKRSSYNEQFF.

CDR3 sequence reads: CASSIVPQGGEQYF. CDR3 coding DNA: TGTGCCAGTAGTATAGTACCCCAGGGAGGCGAGCAGTACTTC. The chain links TRBV19 to TRBJ2-7; the D gene is possibly TRBD2 (6 bases). Trimming removed 1 base at V and 6 bases at J, with 13 bases between. The germline gives CDR1 LNHDA, CDR2 SQIVND (reference sequence). The CDR3 loop spans 14 amino acids.

V and J are TRBV28 and TRBJ1-5; TRBD1 matches at 8 bases. V was pared by 5 bases and J by 2 bases, with 5 bases of the junction left unmatched. The CDR3 is 15 residues long. Germline lookup yields CDR1 MDHEN and CDR2 SYDVKM. CDR3 sequence reads: CASSPDRVGNQPQHF. The CDR3 coding sequence is TGTGCCAGCAGTCCGGACAGGGTGGGCAATCAGCCCCAGCATTTT.

The V and J genes are TRBV5-6 and TRBJ2-6; no definite D call. The CDR3 contains 15 residues. V was cut by 2 bases and J by 2 bases, with 8 bases left in between. Germline values: CDR1 SGHDT, CDR2 YYEEEE. In DNA, the CDR3 is TGTGCCAGCAGCTTACAGCCTCCTGGGGCCAACGTCCTGACTTTC. It specifies CASSLQPPGANVLTF.

The chain employs TRBV19 and TRBJ2-5, with D perhaps TRBD2 (6 bases). Germline assignment: CDR1 LNHDA and CDR2 SQIVND (reference sequence). Trimming removed 6 bases from V and 2 bases from J, with 7 bases in between. CDR3 size: 12 residues. CDR3 sequence: CASRGRQETQYF. The CDR3, as DNA: TGTGCCAGTAGGGGGAGGCAAGAGACCCAGTACTTC.

This clone was detected once. V and J are TRBV4-1 and TRBJ2-7; 12 bases agree with TRBD2. The germline V gene has CDR1 MGHRA and CDR2 YSYEKL. The CDR3 totals 15 residues. J gave up 3 bases and V 2 bases, and 2 bases lay outside the gene matches. Here the CDR3 reads CASSQPTSGSYEQYF. CDR3 nucleotide sequence: TGCGCCAGCAGCCAACCGACTAGCGGGAGCTACGAGCAGTACTTC.

This clone is a singleton in its sample. The CDR3 sequence: CASSLRQFSGNTIYF. CDR3 bases: TGTGCCAGCAGCTTAAGACAGTTCTCTGGAAACACCATATATTTT. The J gene is TRBJ1-3, the V gene TRBV7-2; D possibly corresponds to TRBD1 (5 bases). Germline assignment: CDR1 SGHTA and CDR2 FQGNSA. This CDR3 is 15 amino acids long. V was clipped by 2 bases and J by 0 bases, with 8 bases between them.

The genes are TRBV11-2 and TRBJ1-1; possibly TRBD1 for D (5 bases). With 2 bases removed from V and 1 base from J, the gap between germline ends came to 17 bases. The germline V gene has CDR1 SGHAT and CDR2 FQNNGV. The CDR3 length is 17 residues. CDR3 loop: CASSLNLQPRENTEAFF. In DNA form, the CDR3 reads TGTGCCAGCAGCTTAAACCTCCAGCCCAGGGAGAACACTGAAGCTTTCTTT.

V and J are TRBV27 and TRBJ2-5, with TRBD1 as a possible D gene (6 bases). This CDR3 is 15 amino acids long. V was cut by 2 bases and J by 4 bases, with 14 bases left in between. Germline CDR1 is MNHEY and CDR2 is SMNVEV (reference sequence). CDR3 loop: CASSLGFTGLETQYF. The CDR3 DNA is TGTGCCAGCAGTTTAGGGTTCACAGGGCTAGAGACCCAGTACTTC.

The chain recombines TRBV29-1 with TRBJ2-3; 8 bases align to TRBD1. The CDR3 contains 13 residues. Per the germline V gene, CDR1 is SQVTM and CDR2 is ANQGSEA. J lost 2 bases, V lost 8 bases, and 6 bases had no gene match. DNA of the CDR3: TGCAGCAGCAGGGGGCAATTCACAGATACGCAGTATTTT. This gives the protein CSSRGQFTDTQYF.

This chain uses TRBV28 with TRBJ1-4; maybe TRBD1 (5 bases). Germline loops: CDR1 MDHEN, CDR2 SYDVKM. V was pared by 9 bases and J by 10 bases, with 24 bases between. This CDR3 has 15 residues. The CDR3 sequence: CASSPPGHGEVKLFF. CDR3 nucleotides: TGTGCCAGTTCACCCCCCGGACACGGGGAGGTAAAACTGTTTTTT.

CDR3: CAIAGGGVYEQYF. DNA for the CDR3: TGTGCCATCGCAGGGGGAGGTGTCTACGAGCAGTACTTC. This chain joins TRBV10-3 and TRBJ2-7, with a weak D call TRBD1 (7 bases). Between the trimmed V and J ends, which lost 8 bases and 3 bases, there was a span of 14 bases. Germline V gene data show CDR1 as ENHRY and CDR2 as SYGVKD. The CDR3 sequence is 13 residues long.

This rearrangement joins TRBV27 to TRBJ2-3; tentatively, D is TRBD1 (5 bases). Per the germline V gene, CDR1 is MNHEY and CDR2 is SMNVEV (reference sequence). This CDR3 region has 17 residues. Trimming pared 0 bases from V and 0 bases from J, leaving 13 bases between. The CDR3 nucleotides read TGTGCCAGCAGTTTATCGTCAGGGTTGGGAAGCACAGATACGCAGTATTTT. Translated, it gives CASSLSSGLGSTDTQYF.

The chain couples TRBV6-1 to TRBJ2-5; D not resolved. V gave up 7 bases and J gave up 1 base, with 7 bases separating them. CDR1 is MNHNS and CDR2 is SASEGT in the germline V gene. The CDR3 runs to 12 residues. CDR3 amino acids: CASTPGQETQYF. The CDR3 coding sequence is TGTGCCAGCACCCCCGGCCAAGAGACCCAGTACTTC.

The chain couples TRBV9 to TRBJ2-7; 9 positions match TRBD1. This CDR3 is built from 16 residues. V was pared by 0 bases and J by 1 base, with 5 bases of the junction left unmatched. CDR1 SGDLS and CDR2 YYNGEE come from the germline V gene. The CDR3 spells CASSVAPTGGSYEQYF. The CDR3 coding sequence is TGTGCCAGCAGCGTAGCCCCGACAGGGGGATCCTACGAGCAGTACTTC.

This chain uses TRBV10-3 with TRBJ2-1; 11 bases map to TRBD2. V was clipped by 10 bases and J by 5 bases; unmatched bases: 10. Germline loops: CDR1 ENHRY, CDR2 SYGVKD. There are 15 residues in the CDR3. The CDR3 DNA sequence: TGTGCCAGTGCTACTAGCGGGAGCGGCCACAATGAGCAGTTCTTC. This sequence encodes CASATSGSGHNEQFF.

The rearrangement links TRBV5-4 to TRBJ2-7; 7 bases map to TRBD2. The V gene end was trimmed by 4 bases and the J gene end by 1 base; junction bases not matched to a gene: 5. The germline CDR1 and CDR2 sequences are SGHNT and YYREEE (reference sequence). This CDR3 is built from 14 residues. Here the CDR3 DNA reads TGTGCCAGCAGCCCACAGCGGGGATCCTACGAGCAGTACTTC. It specifies CASSPQRGSYEQYF.

The chain combines TRBV29-1 with TRBJ2-5, with a tentative D call TRBD2 (5 bases). This CDR3 spans 12 amino acids. Per the germline V gene, CDR1 is SQVTM and CDR2 is ANQGSEA. The V gene lost 3 bases and the J gene lost 6 bases, with 11 bases spanning the gap. The CDR3 here is CSVDWGVQTQYF. The CDR3 bases are TGCAGCGTTGATTGGGGAGTGCAGACCCAGTACTTC.

This clone was recorded once. The chain uses TRBV7-2 and TRBJ2-7; TRBD1 aligns across 9 bases. Germline trimming cut 3 bases from V and 4 bases from J; bases unmatched to any gene: 4. The CDR3 totals 14 residues. Looked up from germline, CDR1 is SGHTA and CDR2 is FQGNSA. The CDR3 region is CASSLRQGVYEQYF. The DNA for the CDR3 is TGTGCCAGCAGCTTGAGACAGGGGGTGTACGAGCAGTACTTC.

The chain is built from TRBV29-1 and TRBJ2-3, with TRBD2 as a possible D gene (7 bases). The CDR3 has 14 amino acids. With 6 bases removed from V and 3 bases from J, the gap between germline ends came to 16 bases. Germline V CDR1 and CDR2: SQVTM, ANQGSEA. The CDR3 region has the DNA TGCAGCGTCAACGCAGGGAGGGGGACAGATACGCAGTATTTT. This translates into CSVNAGRGTDTQYF.